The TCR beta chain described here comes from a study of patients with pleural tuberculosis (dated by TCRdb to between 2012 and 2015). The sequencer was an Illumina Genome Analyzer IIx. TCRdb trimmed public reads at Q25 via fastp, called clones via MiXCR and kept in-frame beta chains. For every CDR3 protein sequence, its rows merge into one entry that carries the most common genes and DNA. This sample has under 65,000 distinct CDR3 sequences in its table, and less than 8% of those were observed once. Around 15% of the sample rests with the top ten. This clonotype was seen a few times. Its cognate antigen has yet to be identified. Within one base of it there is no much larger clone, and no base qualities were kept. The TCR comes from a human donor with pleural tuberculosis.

The sequence in DNA is TGTGCCAGCAGCTTGGGTCCAAAAGAGACCCAGTACTTC. Translated, it gives CASSLGPKETQYF. Here the chain combines TRBV7-6 and TRBJ2-5; no confident D gene assignment can be made. The CDR3 runs 13 residues from the cysteine to the phenylalanine. Only the CDR3 portion is preserved as DNA: 39 bases, with reading frame beginning at the first base. The V end loses 3 bases and the J end loses 3 bases, and a stretch of 8 bases separates them. Per the germline V gene, SGHVS is the CDR1 and FNYEAQ is the CDR2.